This T cell receptor (beta chain) was recorded in a study of T cell changes during pregnancy in multiple sclerosis. V dropped 3 bases and J dropped 9; count of bases not matched to a gene: 7. The CDR3 covers 13 residues. Per the germline V gene, CDR1 is SGHDN and CDR2 is FVKESK. Some clones are missing from TCRdb's copy, which holds only in-frame ones; the method was immunoSEQ multiplex PCR. Among about 44,000 clones listed, roughly 96% were seen once. The chain is built from TRBV14 and TRBJ1-2, with 7 bases that match TRBD1. This sequence originates from a female donor with multiple sclerosis, enrolled in a pregnancy study. The sequencing used peripheral blood, collected in the second trimester of pregnancy. The CDR3 DNA sequence: TGTGCCAGCAGCCAGAACACAGGGGACAGCTACACCTTC. Amino acid sequence: CASSQNTGDSYTF.